This entry features one TCR beta chain sequence. Its antigen remains unidentified. No base quality information exists; no much larger clone differs at one position. The junction shows trimming of 3 bases on V and 5 bases on J, plus 10 bases between the germline ends. The germline V gene provides CDR1 LGHNT and CDR2 FRNRAP. The cysteine opens and the phenylalanine closes a CDR3 of 13 amino acids. The read is trimmed to its CDR3 DNA, 39 bases read in frame from base 1. Healthy HIV-negative adults with no recently reported acute infections or vaccinations were included as donors. All donors were Caucasian adults living in Nashville, Tennessee, USA. For unsorted samples, tens of millions of PBMCs were counted and genomic DNA was extracted with the QIAamp DNA Blood Mini kit. Blood was obtained by leukapheresis, after which PBMCs were separated by Ficoll-Histopaque density gradient centrifugation and cryopreserved in liquid nitrogen vapor phase.

This entry belongs to a study of shared clonotypes between healthy human individuals (TCRdb year 2020). Some background on the complete study: The cohort included a few men and a couple of women between 18 and 49 years of age. To estimate repertoire size and how much clonotypes are shared between individuals, the study performed deep sequencing of blood TCR repertoires from about five healthy adults. To increase sequencing depth and limit assay-specific biases, different laboratories used diverse techniques to prepare libraries and sequence TCR repertoires. Each donor's leukapheresis produced roughly between roughly 0.94 and 9.5 billion PBMCs.

Using the deep immunoSEQ assay, TCR CDR3 regions were amplified from genomic DNA by multiplex PCR. Extracted genomic DNA from each cell subset was distributed evenly across all wells of several immunoSEQ 96-well plates, and each plate was treated as a replicate. For unsorted PBMC, roughly 300 ng of genomic DNA, equivalent to about 32,000 T cell genomes, went into each replicate PCR. Ten immunoSEQ deep assay plates were used to sequence unsorted PBMC genomic DNA. Purified libraries were measured with a Qubit 3.0 fluorometer, size-checked on a Bioanalyzer 2100, and measured again with the KAPA Library Quantification kit. Each immunoSEQ 96-well plate was sequenced on its own single-read 150-cycle Illumina NextSeq 550 flow cell. The authors' pipeline ran thus. The immunoSEQ output contained only junctional sequences without quality scores, so filtering could not match that applied to full-length reads. Sequences were annotated with PyIR, a Python wrapper for IgBLAST v1.9, using IMGT germline references to assign V/J genes and CDR3. Reads with weak V/J assignments (E-value above 1e-6), missing CDR3, stop codons, out-of-frame junctions, or ambiguous translated residues were removed. A V3J clonotype was defined by an identical inferred V gene, J gene, and CDR3 amino acid sequence. The percentage overlap between two repertoires was calculated by dividing the number of shared unique clonotypes by the size of the smaller repertoire. Repertoire richness was assessed with RTK rarefaction, the Chao1 estimator, and Recon v2.1 estimates of unobserved clonotypes. TCRdb carries this immuneACCESS record with in-frame sequences only. Its versions omit some clonotypes, under half of them owing to an unresolved V gene in the studies checked, with the rest unexplained. V and J calls and clone size follow that table, whereas D and trimming were derived from the DNA. Counted in this sample were fewer than 600,000 clones; around 75% of them appeared once. Roughly 13% of the sample is held by the ten biggest clonotypes.

Summary of the overall study and its limitations: Based on pairwise subsampling, the degree of clonotype sharing among donors was expected to be affected by sequencing depth. Sampling was restricted to blood, and TCR repertoires in tissue are likely to differ from TCR repertoires in blood. Because the study included a small number of donors, the genetic and exposure-history diversity represented was limited.

In this chain, TRBV12-5 is recombined with TRBJ2-5; the D region possibly corresponds to TRBD1 (6 bases align). Sequencing was performed on PBMCs. The sequence came from a woman between 40 and 55 years old in good health. Some clones in this sample may be carry-over from other donors' samples. The encoded CDR3 is CASGLADRETQYF. The nucleotides read TGTGCTAGTGGTTTAGCCGACAGGGAGACCCAGTACTTC. Reference TRBV12-5 and TRBJ2-5 proteins supply the regions before and after the CDR3; the full variable domain is: DARVTQTPRHKVTEMGQEVTMRCQPILGHNTVFWYRQTMMQGLELLAYFRNRAPLDDSGMPKDRFSAEMPDATLATLKIQPSEPRDSAVYFCASGLADRETQYFGPGTRLLVL.